One sample yielded the 13 T cell receptor beta chains listed below, sequenced in a study of shared clonotypes between healthy human individuals. The table came from immunoSEQ multiplex PCR; TCRdb's copy has only in-frame clones and leaves some out. The data hold about 2.3 million clones, with approximately 93% observed a single time. The sequenced sample consisted of naive CD4+ T cells from PBMCs. This sample's subset: CD45RA+ positively selected. These receptor sequences come from a man aged 18 to 30 in good health. Some clones in this sample may be carry-over from other donors' samples.

The chain links TRBV12-5 to TRBJ1-1; D unresolved. Germline V gene data show CDR1 as LGHNT and CDR2 as FRNRAP. CDR3 length: 14 residues. V gave up 4 bases and J gave up 6 bases, with 15 bases separating them. The CDR3 bases are TGTGCTAGTGGTTCCTCGGACGGCAGGTCTGAAGCTTTCTTT. Residues: CASGSSDGRSEAFF. The entire variable domain, with the rest obtained from reference TRBV12-5 and TRBJ1-1, is as follows: DARVTQTPRHKVTEMGQEVTMRCQPILGHNTVFWYRQTMMQGLELLAYFRNRAPLDDSGMPKDRFSAEMPDATLATLKIQPSEPRDSAVYFCASGSSDGRSEAFFGQGTRLTVV.

The V call is TRBV11-2, the J call TRBJ1-2; 8 bases line up with TRBD1. After removal of 8 bases from V and 8 bases from J, the junction contained 16 bases not matched to a gene. Germline V gene sequence: CDR1 SGHAT, CDR2 FQNNGV. The CDR3 extends over 15 amino acids. The chain's CDR3 is CASRSLIAGGLGYTF. CDR3 nucleotides: TGTGCCAGCCGCAGCTTAATAGCAGGGGGCCTGGGCTACACCTTC.

V usage is TRBV7-6 and J usage is TRBJ2-1; the match to TRBD1 covers 9 bases. CDR3 size: 14 residues. Germline CDR1 is SGHVS and CDR2 is FNYEAQ. The ends lost 5 bases at V and 9 bases at J; junction bases unmatched: 8. This CDR3 reads CASSRDRVGGEQFF. In nucleotides, the CDR3 is TGTGCCAGCAGCCGGGACAGGGTAGGCGGTGAGCAGTTCTTC. The full variable domain, in which reference TRBV7-6 and TRBJ2-1 provide the parts outside the CDR3, is GAGVSQSPRYKVTKRGQDVALRCDPISGHVSLYWYRQALGQGPEFLTYFNYEAQQDKSGLPNDRFSAERPEGSISTLTIQRTEQRDSAMYRCASSRDRVGGEQFFGPGTRLTVL.

The rearrangement joins TRBV28 to TRBJ2-7; no reliable D call. Germline loops: CDR1 MDHEN, CDR2 SYDVKM. Between the trimmed V and J ends, which lost 6 bases and 7 bases, there was a span of 10 bases. This CDR3 is built from 11 residues. For the CDR3, the DNA is TGTGCCAGCAGGCGAATAGGGGAGCAGTACTTC. It encodes CASRRIGEQYF.

The CDR3 loop is CAWSAQGRVSGETQYF. Written as DNA, the CDR3 is TGTGCCTGGAGTGCTCAGGGCCGGGTCTCTGGGGAGACCCAGTACTTC. The V call is TRBV30, the J call TRBJ2-5, with D perhaps TRBD1 (5 bases). In germline, CDR1 is GTSNPN, CDR2 SVGIG (reference sequence). The CDR3 has 16 residues. Trimming cost V 1 base and J 5 bases, with 20 bases left between them.

The chain has TRBV2 and TRBJ2-7; 8 bases map to TRBD1. The CDR3 is 13 residues long. The V segment lost 9 bases and the J segment 7 bases; nucleotides outside the gene matches: 11. CDR1 and CDR2 from the germline V gene are SNHLY and FYNNEI. CDR3 sequence reads: CASGRGPVVEQYF. DNA of the CDR3: TGTGCCAGTGGCAGGGGGCCGGTTGTGGAGCAGTACTTC. The whole variable domain, remainder taken from reference TRBV2 and TRBJ2-7, is EPEVTQTPSHQVTQMGQEVILRCVPISNHLYFYWYRQILGQKVEFLVSFYNNEISEKSEIFDDQFSVERPDGSNFTLKIRSTKLEDSAMYFCASGRGPVVEQYFGPGTRLTVT.

V and J are TRBV4-2 and TRBJ2-3; TRBD2 matches 11 bases. V lost 1 base, J lost 1 base, and 1 base stayed unmatched. Germline CDR1 is LGHNA and CDR2 is YNFKEQ. The CDR3 totals 16 residues. The CDR3 loop is CASSQALAGGTDTQYF. The CDR3, as DNA: TGTGCCAGCAGCCAAGCACTAGCGGGAGGCACAGATACGCAGTATTTT.

Only one count was recorded for this clone. The chain couples TRBV5-1 to TRBJ1-5; D is unclear. This CDR3 contains 13 residues. V lost 5 bases and J lost 3, with 9 bases in between. The germline V gene has CDR1 SGHRS and CDR2 YFSETQ. In nucleotides, the CDR3 is TGCGCCAGCAGTATAGAACCCAATCAGCCCCAGCATTTT. This translates into CASSIEPNQPQHF.

Note on this clone: Other nucleotide sequences from this sample produce the same CDR3. J is TRBJ2-5 and V is TRBV5-1; D ambiguous. Trimming removed 0 bases from V and 1 base from J, with 7 bases in between. Germline V gene sequence: CDR1 SGHRS, CDR2 YFSETQ. CDR3 length equals 14 residues. CDR3 sequence reads: CASSLGPGQETQYF. The CDR3 coding sequence is TGCGCCAGCAGCTTGGGACCTGGCCAAGAGACCCAGTACTTC. The full variable domain, in which reference TRBV5-1 and TRBJ2-5 provide the parts outside the CDR3, is KAGVTQTPRYLIKTRGQQVTLSCSPISGHRSVSWYQQTPGQGLQFLFEYFSETQRNKGNFPGRFSGRQFSNSRSEMNVSTLELGDSALYLCASSLGPGQETQYFGPGTRLLVL.

V is TRBV5-1 and J is TRBJ2-3; 9 bases agree with TRBD2. With V trimmed by 1 base and J by 6 bases, 9 bases remained unmatched. This CDR3 region has 16 residues. CDR1 and CDR2 from the germline V gene are SGHRS and YFSETQ. CDR3 in amino acids: CASSLPAGGGMDTQYF. CDR3 nucleotides: TGCGCCAGCAGCTTGCCAGCGGGAGGTGGTATGGATACGCAGTATTTT.

A note on this clone: The sample has other DNA sequences that encode this CDR3 too. The J gene is TRBJ2-7, the V gene TRBV28, with 8 bases that match TRBD2. After removal of 2 bases from V and 2 bases from J, the junction contained 2 bases not matched to a gene. This CDR3 region has 14 residues. Looked up from germline, CDR1 is MDHEN and CDR2 is SYDVKM. For the CDR3, the DNA is TGTGCCAGCAGTTTAGCGGGAGGAACCTACGAGCAGTACTTC. It is translated as CASSLAGGTYEQYF.

The rearrangement joins TRBV28 to TRBJ2-7; D gene ambiguous. Trimming took off 7 bases at V and 2 bases at J, with 15 bases between the two ends. Looked up from germline, CDR1 is MDHEN and CDR2 is SYDVKM. The CDR3 length is 14 residues. The DNA of the CDR3 is TGTGCCAGCAAAGATCGGCCAGAACCCTACGAGCAGTACTTC. Translating gives CASKDRPEPYEQYF.

This clone is a singleton in its sample. The rearrangement joins TRBV7-2 to TRBJ2-3; the match to TRBD2 covers 12 bases. The ends lost 5 bases at V and 5 bases at J; junction bases unmatched: 11. The CDR3 is 17 amino acids. Germline V lookup: CDR1 SGHTA, CDR2 FQGNSA. CDR3 bases: TGTGCCAGCAGCCCCAACGGACTAGCGGGGTCCCTAGATACGCAGTATTTT. Translated: CASSPNGLAGSLDTQYF.